This section outlines one TCR beta chain sequence together with its context. The sample is drawn from a study of blood T cell repertoires in COVID-19. Original handling: Amplification with reference gene primers provided the estimates of nucleated cell counts. Produced via immunoSEQ multiplex PCR; TCRdb's table is partial and in-frame only. That table gives V, J and clone size, and the DNA gave D and trimming. The repertoire has around 240,000 clones, roughly 83% of them found once; the top ten carry less than 7.5%. The CDR3 has 16 residues. Germline CDR1 reads MNHNS; CDR2 reads SASEGT. Deletions cut 2 bases from V and 2 bases from J, with 13 bases between.

The V and J genes are TRBV6-1 and TRBJ1-5, with a weak D call TRBD1 (6 bases). The TCR sequence derives from a woman between 45 and 65 years old with acute or convalescent COVID-19. Sequencing was carried out using peripheral blood. CDR3 DNA: TGTGCCAGCAGTGAACTAAGCGGGACACGCAATCAGCCCCAGCATTTT. It specifies CASSELSGTRNQPQHF.